Below, 17 T cell receptor beta chains from the same sample are listed, as sequenced in a study of T cells in Graves' hyperthyroidism and ophthalmopathy. There were TCR beta CDR3 regions amplified from RNA transcripts. Carried out on the TCR CDR3, a first-round RT-PCR used the HTBI primer set. TCRdb independently ran MiXCR on the multiplex PCR reads; one entry per CDR3 protein. Here the sample spans under 700,000 distinct CDR3 sequences, over 15% being singletons. The sample taken for sequencing was blood. Receptors were obtained from a woman aged 18-29 years with Graves' hyperthyroidism.

This clonotype was seen repeatedly, ten times or more. V is TRBV3-1 and J is TRBJ2-7, with 11 bases lining up with TRBD2. CDR1 and CDR2 (germline): LGHDT, YNNKEL (reference sequence). The CDR3 covers 16 residues. The J segment lost 2 bases and the V segment lost 3 bases, leaving 6 bases of the junction unmatched. CDR3 sequence: CASSHSLTSGAYEQYF. The DNA of the CDR3 is TGTGCCAGCAGCCACTCCCTGACTAGCGGGGCCTACGAGCAGTACTTC.

This clonotype was found many times. CDR3: CSAYGQGFSYEQYF. The DNA for the CDR3 is TGCAGTGCCTACGGGCAGGGATTCTCCTACGAGCAGTACTTC. V usage is TRBV20-1 and J usage is TRBJ2-7; a possible D gene is TRBD1 (5 bases). Germline V gene data show CDR1 as DFQATT and CDR2 as SNEGSKA (reference sequence). V lost 6 bases and J 0 bases, leaving 15 bases between the germline ends. The CDR3 contains 14 residues.

This clonotype has more than one count but fewer than ten. J is TRBJ2-4 and V is TRBV7-2; the match to TRBD2 covers 15 bases. Unmatched junction bases numbered 1, after V lost 5 bases and J lost 5 bases. From germline, CDR1 is SGHTA and CDR2 FQGNSA. CDR3 length equals 15 residues. The CDR3 is CASSRTSGRENIQYF. The CDR3 DNA is TGTGCCAGCAGCCGGACTAGCGGGAGGGAAAACATTCAGTACTTC.

The rearrangement uses TRBV11-2 and TRBJ2-7, with 8 bases aligning to TRBD2. The CDR3 covers 16 residues. Germline assignment: CDR1 SGHAT and CDR2 FQNNGV. V gave up 2 bases and J gave up 5 bases; unmatched junction bases: 11. CDR3 sequence (DNA): TGTGCCAGCAGCTTAAGGTTTACCGGGGGGGCCCACGAGCAGTACTTC. This sequence encodes CASSLRFTGGAHEQYF.

V usage is TRBV6-1 and J usage is TRBJ1-1; D is possibly TRBD1 (5 bases). The CDR3 is 11 residues long. From germline, CDR1 is MNHNS and CDR2 SASEGT. V lost 9 bases to trimming and J lost 9 bases, with 14 bases between them. This chain's CDR3 is CASLGVGKAFF. DNA of the CDR3: TGTGCCAGTTTGGGGGTAGGCAAAGCTTTCTTT.

This clonotype was seen only a few times. The chain recombines TRBV6-2 or TRBV6-3 with TRBJ2-1; 7 nucleotides line up with TRBD2. Germline trimming cut 6 bases from V and 2 bases from J; bases unmatched to any gene: 10. Germline-derived CDR1 and CDR2 are MNHEY and SVGEGT. The CDR3 is made up of 16 amino acids. The DNA for the CDR3 is TGTGCCAGCAGCCCCCTTGGGGGGGAAACCTACAATGAGCAGTTCTTC. This translates into CASSPLGGETYNEQFF.

The chain uses TRBV5-8 and TRBJ2-5; 8 nucleotides match TRBD1. The junction had 1 base not matched to a gene; V was cut back by 0 bases and J by 0 bases. Germline lookup yields CDR1 SGHTS and CDR2 YDEGEE. The CDR3 covers 15 residues. The CDR3 bases are TGTGCCAGCAGCTTGGTGGACAGGGACCAAGAGACCCAGTACTTC. Amino acids: CASSLVDRDQETQYF.

This clonotype was seen at least ten times. V and J are TRBV3-1 and TRBJ2-7; D gene uncertain. This CDR3 contains 13 residues. CDR1 LGHDT and CDR2 YNNKEL come from the germline V gene (reference sequence). Trimming left V 4 bases short and J 3 bases short, with 10 bases between. The CDR3 spells CASSLPGVYEQYF. In DNA, the CDR3 is TGTGCCAGCAGCCTCCCTGGTGTCTACGAGCAGTACTTC.

This clonotype has just a few counts. The chain employs TRBV18 and TRBJ1-3; no firm D call. The CDR3 length is 16 residues. The germline V gene has CDR1 KGHSH and CDR2 LQKENI. V shed 3 bases and J shed 0 bases, with 12 bases lying between them. The DNA for the CDR3 is TGTGCCAGCTCACCTGCGGCCTTTACCTCTGGAAACACCATATATTTT. It specifies CASSPAAFTSGNTIYF.

This chain uses TRBV20-1 with TRBJ2-1; D is possibly TRBD2 (6 bases). The germline V and J ends were trimmed by 8 bases and 10 bases, with 21 bases remaining between them. Germline CDR1 is DFQATT and CDR2 is SNEGSKA (reference sequence). The CDR3 runs to 13 residues. CDR3 amino acids: CSQAGTASREQFF. The CDR3 coding sequence is TGCAGTCAAGCCGGGACTGCTTCGCGAGAGCAGTTCTTC.

The gene calls are TRBV7-8 and TRBJ1-1; TRBD1 might be the D (6 bases). The CDR3 sequence is 16 residues long. Per germline, CDR1 SGHVS and CDR2 FQNEAQ. With 11 bases removed from V and 1 base from J, the gap between germline ends came to 23 bases. The CDR3 is CAGSPTGGARNTEAFF. The CDR3 coding sequence is TGTGCCGGTAGCCCCACGGGGGGGGCGCGGAACACTGAAGCTTTCTTT.

The chain is built from TRBV29-1 and TRBJ2-7; 8 bases agree with TRBD1. The CDR3 extends over 18 amino acids. Germline V CDR1 and CDR2: SQVTM, ANQGSEA. Trimming cost V 7 bases and J 2 bases; bases outside gene matches: 22. The CDR3 here is CSAVGGQGIFMSTYEQYF. The DNA for the CDR3 is TGCAGCGCCGTAGGAGGACAGGGAATCTTTATGTCAACCTACGAGCAGTACTTC.

The chain combines TRBV24-1 with TRBJ2-1; TRBD2 matches 7 bases. The length of the CDR3 is 13 residues. Germline V gives CDR1 KGHDR, CDR2 SFDVKD. Losses at the gene ends were 9 bases for V and 8 bases for J; bases not matched to a gene: 9. The CDR3 loop reads CATLGEGPHEQFF. The CDR3 bases are TGTGCCACCCTGGGGGAGGGCCCACATGAGCAGTTCTTC.

The V gene is TRBV11-2, the J gene TRBJ1-2, with 9 bases matching TRBD1. Per the germline V gene, CDR1 is SGHAT and CDR2 is FQNNGV. The CDR3 totals 15 residues. The V and J ends lost 3 bases and 8 bases, in that order; junction bases with no gene match: 10. Here the CDR3 DNA reads TGTGCCAGCAGCTTGTCTACCGGGACAGGGTCCGGCTACACCTTC. It specifies CASSLSTGTGSGYTF.

This clonotype was seen a handful of times. The CDR3 reads CSARHRANNSPLHF. The CDR3 coding sequence is TGCAGTGCTAGGCACAGGGCTAATAATTCACCCCTCCACTTT. The chain employs TRBV20-1 and TRBJ1-6; possible D gene TRBD1, 6 bases. The CDR3 loop spans 14 amino acids. V dropped 3 bases and J dropped 5 bases, with 11 bases sitting between them. Germline values: CDR1 DFQATT, CDR2 SNEGSKA (reference sequence).

This clonotype was recorded many times. The rearrangement uses TRBV11-3 and TRBJ2-2; D perhaps matches TRBD2 (6 bases). This CDR3 is 15 amino acids long. Per germline, CDR1 SGHNT and CDR2 YENEEA. Between the trimmed V and J ends, which lost 0 bases and 8 bases, there was a span of 13 bases. CDR3 nucleotides: TGTGCCAGCAGCTTAGAAATTGCGGGGACGGGGGAGCTGTTTTTT. Protein sequence: CASSLEIAGTGELFF.

This clonotype was observed a few times. This chain connects TRBV20-1 to TRBJ2-7; 9 positions match TRBD2. V shed 0 bases and J 0 bases; nucleotides not matched to a gene: 6. CDR3 length: 16 amino acids. Germline V gives CDR1 DFQATT, CDR2 SNEGSKA (reference sequence). In DNA form, the CDR3 reads TGCAGTGCTAGAGATTTTAAACTAGCGGGCTCCTACGAGCAGTACTTC. It encodes CSARDFKLAGSYEQYF.